The 16 T cell receptor beta chains listed next were all sequenced from one sample in a study of T-cell memory formation after mild COVID-19. TCRdb analysed the 5' RACE reads with MiXCR anew, one entry per CDR3 protein. The sample holds around 210,000 distinct CDR3 sequences, 9.5% seen once. Input material: PBMCs or a T cell subset sorted from them (not recorded which). Every receptor here comes from a man between 18 and 35 years old who had mild COVID-19 (a few samples of this study predate the infection). Cell type and time point are not known.

The chain carries TRBV29-1 and TRBJ1-1, with D maybe TRBD1 (5 bases). From germline, CDR1 is SQVTM and CDR2 ANQGSEA. The CDR3 runs 13 residues. V lost 3 bases to trimming and J lost 0 bases, with 8 bases between them. The DNA for the CDR3 is TGCAGCGTTGATCGACAGTTGAACACTGAAGCTTTCTTT. It specifies CSVDRQLNTEAFF.

This clonotype has only a few counts. The chain uses TRBV20-1 and TRBJ1-3; D unclear. Germline loops: CDR1 DFQATT, CDR2 SNEGSKA (reference sequence). The CDR3 totals 14 residues. V lost 6 bases to trimming and J lost 4 bases, with 16 bases between them. The CDR3 here is CSAPERTSGNTIYF. In nucleotides, the CDR3 is TGCAGTGCCCCCGAACGGACTTCGGGAAACACCATATATTTT.

In its sample, this clonotype was seen a few times. The V gene is TRBV6-5, the J gene TRBJ1-6; D is perhaps TRBD1 (6 bases). The CDR3 totals 16 residues. Germline V gives CDR1 MNHEY, CDR2 SVGAGI. Trimming removed 2 bases at V and 1 base at J, with 9 bases between. The CDR3, as DNA: TGTGCCAGCAGTTACCAACAGGGATCCTATAATTCACCCCTCCACTTT. Protein: CASSYQQGSYNSPLHF.

This clonotype has a handful of counts. The chain carries TRBV19 and TRBJ1-1; weak D call: TRBD1 (6 bases). Trimming took off 4 bases at V and 3 bases at J, with 9 bases between the two ends. CDR1 and CDR2 from the germline V gene are LNHDA and SQIVND (reference sequence). This CDR3 spans 13 amino acids. The CDR3 spells CASSRQVHTEAFF. In DNA, the CDR3 is TGTGCCAGTAGTAGACAGGTTCACACTGAAGCTTTCTTT.

This clonotype was detected once. The chain recombines TRBV7-2 with TRBJ1-1; TRBD1 is a possible D gene (6 bases). Germline V gives CDR1 SGHTA, CDR2 FQGNSA. V dropped 3 bases and J dropped 0 bases, with 11 bases sitting between them. The CDR3 consists of 15 residues. For the CDR3, the DNA is TGTGCCAGCAGCTTGGACAGCCGAATGAACACTGAAGCTTTCTTT. Protein sequence: CASSLDSRMNTEAFF.

The V gene is TRBV7-2, the J gene TRBJ1-6, with 7 bases aligning to TRBD1. CDR3 length equals 14 residues. Trimming removed 5 bases from V and 7 bases from J; junction bases left unmatched: 5. CDR1 and CDR2 from the germline V gene are SGHTA and FQGNSA. The CDR3 nucleotides read TGTGCCAGCAGCCGACGGGACAGAAATTCACCCCTCCACTTT. Amino acid sequence: CASSRRDRNSPLHF.

The chain uses TRBV5-1 and TRBJ2-6; D not certain. The CDR3 has 16 amino acids. V gave up 0 bases and J gave up 2 bases, with 9 bases separating them. Per the germline V gene, CDR1 is SGHRS and CDR2 is YFSETQ. This CDR3 reads CASSLDGTPGANVLTF. The CDR3 DNA follows: TGCGCCAGCAGCTTGGACGGAACCCCTGGGGCCAACGTCCTGACTTTC.

This clonotype was counted between two and nine times. The gene calls are TRBV15 and TRBJ2-2, with 11 bases aligning to TRBD1. Unmatched junction bases numbered 2, after V lost 1 base and J lost 4 bases. This CDR3 comprises 16 residues. Germline V gene sequence: CDR1 LNHNV, CDR2 YYDKDF (reference sequence). CDR3 nucleotides: TGTGCCACCAGCAGAGGGACAGGGGGCTCCACCGGGGAGCTGTTTTTT. Translation gives CATSRGTGGSTGELFF.

Many counts were recorded for this clonotype. The chain links TRBV6-5 to TRBJ2-7, with 8 bases that match TRBD1. Germline CDR1 MNHEY, CDR2 SVGAGI. This CDR3 is built from 15 residues. V lost 6 bases to trimming and J lost 2 bases; unmatched junction nucleotides: 9. CDR3 coding DNA: TGTGCCAGCAGCCGAGGACAGGGTAGGACCTACGAGCAGTACTTC. Its protein product is CASSRGQGRTYEQYF.

This clonotype came up a few times. For the CDR3, the DNA is TGCGCCAGCAGCTTTCGTCCCGGGACAGGGGGCGGGGTAGAGACCCAGTACTTC. Amino acids: CASSFRPGTGGGVETQYF. The rearrangement joins TRBV5-1 to TRBJ2-5; 12 nucleotides match TRBD1. Looked up from germline, CDR1 is SGHRS and CDR2 is YFSETQ. The length of the CDR3 is 18 residues. Germline trimming cut 2 bases from V and 4 bases from J; bases unmatched to any gene: 12.

This clonotype was seen ten or more times. V gene TRBV4-1 combines with J gene TRBJ2-7; TRBD1 is a possible D gene (6 bases). Germline CDR1 and CDR2: MGHRA and YSYEKL. The CDR3 extends over 15 amino acids. V lost 4 bases, J lost 5 bases, and 18 bases lay in between. CDR3 residues: CASSRPAGAKNEQYF. DNA of the CDR3: TGCGCCAGCAGCCGACCCGCAGGGGCGAAAAACGAGCAGTACTTC.

This clonotype came up many times. CDR3 bases: TGTGCCAGCAGCTTAAGGAGGGGGGCAGTATATGAGCAGTTCTTC. Residues: CASSLRRGAVYEQFF. V is TRBV7-2 and J is TRBJ2-1; D may match TRBD1 or TRBD2 (6 bases each). The CDR3 extends over 15 amino acids. V gave up 2 bases and J gave up 8 bases, with 16 bases separating them. Germline V gene sequence: CDR1 SGHTA, CDR2 FQGNSA.

In its sample, this clonotype was seen a few times. The chain recombines TRBV7-9 with TRBJ1-4; D is perhaps TRBD1 (5 bases). V lost 5 bases and J lost 8, with 12 bases in between. The CDR3 contains 13 residues. Per germline, CDR1 SEHNR and CDR2 FQNEAQ (reference sequence). The CDR3 coding sequence is TGTGCCAGCAGCAGGGCCAGGGAGGAAAAACTGTTTTTT. Its translation: CASSRAREEKLFF.

The chain is built from TRBV4-2 and TRBJ1-6, with TRBD1 matching 7 bases. The CDR3 has 15 residues. CDR1 is LGHNA and CDR2 is YNFKEQ in the germline V gene. V trimming: 1 base; J trimming: 9 bases; junction bases outside the gene matches: 6. CDR3 bases: TGTGCCAGCAGCCAAGGGGACAGCGATCGTTCACCCCTCCACTTT. It encodes CASSQGDSDRSPLHF.

There are a few counts of this clonotype. The rearrangement joins TRBV5-4 to TRBJ2-3; maybe TRBD1 (5 bases). Germline loops: CDR1 SGHNT, CDR2 YYREEE (reference sequence). The CDR3 is 14 amino acids. V lost 3 bases, J lost 2 bases, and 10 bases lay in between. CDR3 coding DNA: TGTGCCAGCAGCTCGAAGGGGTTCACAGATACGCAGTATTTT. This translates into CASSSKGFTDTQYF.

At least ten counts were recorded for this clonotype. The rearrangement links TRBV5-1 to TRBJ1-6, with TRBD1 identical over 7 bases. The trim removed 2 bases at V and 7 bases at J, leaving 15 bases unmatched. The CDR3 sequence is 18 residues long. Germline loops: CDR1 SGHRS, CDR2 YFSETQ. The CDR3 DNA follows: TGCGCCAGCAGCTTTACCGGTGGAGGGGGCGCGGGGAATTCACCCCTCCACTTT. As protein: CASSFTGGGGAGNSPLHF.